The following is a TCR beta chain sequence with its context. The antigen remains unidentified. PCR employed 60 Vbeta and 13 Jbeta primers. TCRdb's table, derived via immunoSEQ multiplex PCR, lists solely in-frame clones and lacks some. The table includes about 130,000 clones, 60% to 85% detected once. This sample was included in a study of cytomegalovirus exposure and HLA in healthy donors. In the study overall: Prior work identified 117 million unique TCR beta sequences in some 180 million T cells. Study-wide findings and caveats: The majority of CMV-associated TCR beta chains were reported as apparently HLA-restricted in a later analysis. In a later analysis, productive TCRs from donors in an Asian-associated ancestry cluster reportedly carried fewer N-insertions than the cohort mean. Associated with cytomegalovirus, according to the listing, were 170 or so TCR beta chains.

Germline CDR1 reads SEHNR; CDR2 reads FQNEAQ (reference sequence). V was clipped by 1 base and J by 1 base; unmatched bases: 7. This CDR3 is 17 amino acids long. This receptor was identified in a female donor in good health and CMV-seropositive. V usage is TRBV7-9 and J usage is TRBJ1-1; 9 bases are shared with TRBD1. The sample was PBMCs. CDR3 bases: TGTGCCAGCAGCTTAGGGACCAACAGGGGGCAGAACACTGAAGCTTTCTTT. It encodes CASSLGTNRGQNTEAFF.